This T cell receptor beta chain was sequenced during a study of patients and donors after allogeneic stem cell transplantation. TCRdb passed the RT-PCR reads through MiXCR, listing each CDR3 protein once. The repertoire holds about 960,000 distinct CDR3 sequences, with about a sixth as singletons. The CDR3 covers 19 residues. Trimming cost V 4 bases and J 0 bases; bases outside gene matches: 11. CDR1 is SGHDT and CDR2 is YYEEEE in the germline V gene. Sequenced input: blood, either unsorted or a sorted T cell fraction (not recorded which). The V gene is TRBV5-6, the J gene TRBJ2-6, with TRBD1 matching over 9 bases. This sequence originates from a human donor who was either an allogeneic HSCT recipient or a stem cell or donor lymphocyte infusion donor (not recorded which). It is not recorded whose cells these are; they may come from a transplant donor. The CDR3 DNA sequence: TGTGCCAGCAGCACACTACCGGGACAGGGTTACTCTGGGGCCAACGTCCTGACTTTC. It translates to CASSTLPGQGYSGANVLTF.